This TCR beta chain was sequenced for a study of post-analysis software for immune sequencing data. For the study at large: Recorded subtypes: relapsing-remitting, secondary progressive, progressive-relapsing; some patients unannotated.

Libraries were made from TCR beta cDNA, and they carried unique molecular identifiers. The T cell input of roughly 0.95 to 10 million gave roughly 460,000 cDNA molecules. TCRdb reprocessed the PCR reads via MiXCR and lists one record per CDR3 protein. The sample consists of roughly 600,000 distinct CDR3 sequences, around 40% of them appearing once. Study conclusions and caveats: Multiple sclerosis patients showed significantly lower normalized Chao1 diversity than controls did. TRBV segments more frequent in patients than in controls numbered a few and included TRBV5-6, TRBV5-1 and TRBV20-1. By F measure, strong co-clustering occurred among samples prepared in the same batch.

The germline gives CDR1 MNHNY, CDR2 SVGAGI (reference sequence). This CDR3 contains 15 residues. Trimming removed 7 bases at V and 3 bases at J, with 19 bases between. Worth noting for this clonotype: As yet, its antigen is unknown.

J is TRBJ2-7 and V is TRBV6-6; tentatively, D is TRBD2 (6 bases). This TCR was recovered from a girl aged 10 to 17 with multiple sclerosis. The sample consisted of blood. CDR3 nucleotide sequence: TGTGCCAGCACCTCGGAGGGTTCCGTCTTCTACGAGCAGTACTTC. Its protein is CASTSEGSVFYEQYF.